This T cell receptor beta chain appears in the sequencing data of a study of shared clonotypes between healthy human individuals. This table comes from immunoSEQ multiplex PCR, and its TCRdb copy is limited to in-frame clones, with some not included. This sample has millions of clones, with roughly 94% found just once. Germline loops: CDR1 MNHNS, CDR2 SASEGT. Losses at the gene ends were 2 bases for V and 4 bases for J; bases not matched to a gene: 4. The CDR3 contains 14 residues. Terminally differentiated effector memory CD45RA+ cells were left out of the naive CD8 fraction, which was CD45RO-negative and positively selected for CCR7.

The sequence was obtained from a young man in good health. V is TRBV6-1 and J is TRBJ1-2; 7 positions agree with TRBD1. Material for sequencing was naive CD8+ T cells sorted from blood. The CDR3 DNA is TGTGCCAGCAGTGAACCCGACAGGGCCTATGGCTACACCTTC. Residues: CASSEPDRAYGYTF.